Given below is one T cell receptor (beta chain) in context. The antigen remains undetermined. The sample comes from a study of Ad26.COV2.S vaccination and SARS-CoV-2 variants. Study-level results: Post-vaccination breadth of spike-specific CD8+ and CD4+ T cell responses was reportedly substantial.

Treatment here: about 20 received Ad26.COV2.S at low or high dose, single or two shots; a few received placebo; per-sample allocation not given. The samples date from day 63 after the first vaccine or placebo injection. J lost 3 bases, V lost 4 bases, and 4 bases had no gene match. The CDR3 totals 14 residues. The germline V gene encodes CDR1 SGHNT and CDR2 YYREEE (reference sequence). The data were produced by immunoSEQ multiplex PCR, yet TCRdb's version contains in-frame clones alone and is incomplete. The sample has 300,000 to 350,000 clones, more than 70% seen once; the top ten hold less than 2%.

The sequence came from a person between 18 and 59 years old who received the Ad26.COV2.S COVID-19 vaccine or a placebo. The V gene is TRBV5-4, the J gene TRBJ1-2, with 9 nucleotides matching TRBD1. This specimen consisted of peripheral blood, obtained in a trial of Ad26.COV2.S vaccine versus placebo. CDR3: CASSTDRGDYGYTF. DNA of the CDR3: TGTGCCAGCAGCACGGACAGGGGCGACTATGGCTACACCTTC.